The entry below describes one T cell receptor (beta chain). What it binds is unknown. This entry comes from a study of tumor-infiltrating lymphocytes in localized non-small cell lung cancer. Broader study findings: T-cell fraction did not differ between immunotypes IM1 and IM2. TCR sequencing covered a subset of patients with enough tissue.

The method was immunoSEQ multiplex PCR; TCRdb's version includes in-frame clones alone and lacks a portion of them. The repertoire holds fewer than 12,000 clones, around 60% seen once, with approximately 10% in the top ten. CDR3 size: 14 residues. Between the trimmed V and J ends, which lost 2 bases and 3 bases, there was a span of 12 bases. Germline CDR1 is SGHKS and CDR2 is YYEKEE (reference sequence). V is TRBV5-5 and J is TRBJ2-7, with a weak D call TRBD2 (6 bases). The sequence was obtained from a human donor with non-small cell lung cancer. The specimen sequenced was lung tumor tissue. In DNA, the CDR3 is TGTGCCAGCAGCTTTTCCGGGGGACTCTACGAGCAGTACTTC. This gives the protein CASSFSGGLYEQYF.